This T cell receptor (beta chain) is drawn from a study of blood T cell repertoires in COVID-19. Produced via immunoSEQ multiplex PCR; TCRdb's table is partial and in-frame only. The sample consists of fewer than 350,000 clones, approximately 88% of them appearing once. This CDR3 contains 14 residues. Trimming at V came to 8 bases and at J to 6 bases, leaving 8 bases not matched to a gene. Germline V gives CDR1 MGHDK, CDR2 SYGVNS. This TCR was recovered from a man aged 18 to 29 with active or convalescent COVID-19. Sequencing was carried out using peripheral blood. The chain links TRBV25-1 to TRBJ2-2; TRBD2 matches at 8 bases. The CDR3 protein is CASAGTREAGELFF. In nucleotides, the CDR3 is TGTGCCAGCGCCGGGACTAGAGAGGCCGGGGAGCTGTTTTTT.